This T cell receptor (beta chain) was recorded in a study of T cells in Graves' hyperthyroidism and ophthalmopathy. Study-level findings and limits: Median prediction lead before ophthalmopathy onset was about 6.5 months with the model. Peripheral blood also featured most of the thyroid clonotypes expanded above 0.001.

Clinical symptoms, serum thyroxine and TRAb, thyroid ultrasound and orbital computed tomography were used for the diagnoses. This clonotype was observed at least ten times. The antigen is not known. Amplification of TCR beta CDR3 regions used RNA as the template. The HTBI primer set drove a first-round RT-PCR of the TCR CDR3. Using its own MiXCR run on the multiplex PCR reads, TCRdb lists one record per CDR3 protein. The sample carries 37,000 or so distinct CDR3 sequences, 40% to 65% recorded once. The trim removed 3 bases at V and 4 bases at J, leaving 9 bases unmatched. The CDR3 spans 15 residues. Germline V gene lookup returns CDR1 DFQATT and CDR2 SNEGSKA (reference sequence).

The specimen was blood. This TCR came from a man aged 40-49 years with Graves' ophthalmopathy. V gene TRBV20-1 combines with J gene TRBJ1-3; 7 positions agree with TRBD1. CDR3 sequence: CSARDLTGDGNTIYF. DNA for the CDR3: TGCAGTGCTAGGGACCTAACAGGGGACGGAAACACCATATATTTT.